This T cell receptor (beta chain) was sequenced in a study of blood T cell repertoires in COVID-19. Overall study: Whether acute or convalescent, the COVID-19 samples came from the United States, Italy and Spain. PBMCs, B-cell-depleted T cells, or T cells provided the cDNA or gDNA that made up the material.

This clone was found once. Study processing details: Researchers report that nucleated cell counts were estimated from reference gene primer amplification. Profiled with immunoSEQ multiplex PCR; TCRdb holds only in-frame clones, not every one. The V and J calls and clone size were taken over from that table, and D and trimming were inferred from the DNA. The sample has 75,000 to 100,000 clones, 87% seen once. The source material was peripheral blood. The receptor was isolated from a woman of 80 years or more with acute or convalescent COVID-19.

DNA for the CDR3: TGTGCCAGCAGCCCCCAGGGTAGCGGGAGCCCGGGAGATACGCAGTATTTT. Translated, it gives CASSPQGSGSPGDTQYF. The rearrangement links TRBV9 to TRBJ2-3, with TRBD2 matching 9 bases. The CDR3 is made up of 17 amino acids. CDR1 is SGDLS and CDR2 is YYNGEE in the germline V gene. The V gene end was trimmed by 4 bases and the J gene end by 5 bases; junction bases not matched to a gene: 14.